The T cell receptor (beta chain) described here comes from a study of PD-L1 blockade in urothelial cancer. As for the study in general: Treatment start was followed by blood analysis at 3 weeks (second dose) and again at 6 weeks.

Sequencing used immunoSEQ multiplex PCR; TCRdb keeps in-frame clones, though not all of them. The data hold 25,000 to 30,000 clones, with 79% observed a single time. From germline, CDR1 is SGHDN and CDR2 FVKESK. V lost 4 bases, J lost 8 bases, and 14 bases lay in between. The CDR3 is made up of 13 amino acids. Sample time point: peripheral blood 6 weeks after treatment start. The sequences come from PBMCs, collected around atezolizumab (anti-PD-L1) treatment. This chain joins TRBV14 and TRBJ1-2; D perhaps matches TRBD1 (6 bases). This TCR was sampled from a man between 65 and 79 years old with urothelial cancer. DNA for the CDR3: TGTGCCAGCAGCCCAGCTGGGCAGGGGGGCTACACCTTC. Encoded protein: CASSPAGQGGYTF.